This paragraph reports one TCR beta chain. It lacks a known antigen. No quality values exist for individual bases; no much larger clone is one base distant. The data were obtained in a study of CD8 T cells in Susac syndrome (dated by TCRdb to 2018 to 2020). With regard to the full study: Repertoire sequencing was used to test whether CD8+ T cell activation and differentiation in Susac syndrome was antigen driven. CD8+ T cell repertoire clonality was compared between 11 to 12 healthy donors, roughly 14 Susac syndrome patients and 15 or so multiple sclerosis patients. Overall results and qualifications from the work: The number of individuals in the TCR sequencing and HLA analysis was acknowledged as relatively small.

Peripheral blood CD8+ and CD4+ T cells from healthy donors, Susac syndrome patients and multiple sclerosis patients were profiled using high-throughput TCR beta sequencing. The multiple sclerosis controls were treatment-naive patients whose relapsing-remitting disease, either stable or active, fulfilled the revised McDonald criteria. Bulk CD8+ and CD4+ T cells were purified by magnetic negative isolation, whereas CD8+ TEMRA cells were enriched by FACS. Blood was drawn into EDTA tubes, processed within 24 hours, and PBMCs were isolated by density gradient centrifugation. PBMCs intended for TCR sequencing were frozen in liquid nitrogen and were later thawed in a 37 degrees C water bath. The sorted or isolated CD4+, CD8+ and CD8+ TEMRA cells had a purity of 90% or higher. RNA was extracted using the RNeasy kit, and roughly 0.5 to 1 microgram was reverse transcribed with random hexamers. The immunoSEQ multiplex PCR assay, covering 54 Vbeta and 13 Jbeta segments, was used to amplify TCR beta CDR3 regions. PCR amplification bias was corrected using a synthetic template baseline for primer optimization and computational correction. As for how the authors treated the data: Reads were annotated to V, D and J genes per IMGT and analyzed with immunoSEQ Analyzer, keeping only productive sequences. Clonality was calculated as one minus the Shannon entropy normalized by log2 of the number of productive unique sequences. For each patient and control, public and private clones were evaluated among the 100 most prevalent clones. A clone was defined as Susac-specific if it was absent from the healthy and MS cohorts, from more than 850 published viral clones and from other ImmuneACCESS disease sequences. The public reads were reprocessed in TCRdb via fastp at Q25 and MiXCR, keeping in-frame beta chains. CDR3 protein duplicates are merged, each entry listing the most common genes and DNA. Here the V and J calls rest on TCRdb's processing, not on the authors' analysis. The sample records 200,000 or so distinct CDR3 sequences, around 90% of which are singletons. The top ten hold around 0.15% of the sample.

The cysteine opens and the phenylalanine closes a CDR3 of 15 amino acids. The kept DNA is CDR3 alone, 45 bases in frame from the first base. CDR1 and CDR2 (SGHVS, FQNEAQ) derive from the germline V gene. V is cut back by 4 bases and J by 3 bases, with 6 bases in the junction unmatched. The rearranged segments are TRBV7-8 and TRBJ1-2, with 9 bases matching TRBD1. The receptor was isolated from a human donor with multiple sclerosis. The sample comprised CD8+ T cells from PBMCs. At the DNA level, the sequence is TGTGCCAGCAGCTCACTCCGGACAGGGGACTATGGCTACACCTTC. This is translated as CASSSLRTGDYGYTF.